This passage covers 27 T cell receptor beta chains from one sample sequenced in a study of blood T cell repertoires in COVID-19. Assay: immunoSEQ multiplex PCR; the TCRdb copy retains only in-frame clones and omits some. The repertoire includes about 110,000 clones, roughly four fifths of them detected once, and 14% sits in the top ten. Sample: peripheral blood. The receptors were sampled from a woman in her fifties or sixties with acute or convalescent COVID-19.

The V and J genes are TRBV19 and TRBJ1-2, with D possibly TRBD1 on 6 matching bases. CDR1 is LNHDA, CDR2 SQIVND, per germline (reference sequence). The germline V and J ends were trimmed by 0 bases and 2 bases, with 10 bases remaining between them. There are 15 residues in the CDR3. The CDR3 DNA reads as TGTGCCAGTAGTATAGAAGGGACACCAAACTATGGCTACACCTTC. Its protein product is CASSIEGTPNYGYTF.

The CDR3 coding sequence is TGCGCCAGCAGCTTGCGGACAGGGCCTCCCTACGAGCAGTACTTC. It codes for CASSLRTGPPYEQYF. The V gene is TRBV5-1, the J gene TRBJ2-7, with TRBD1 matching over 8 bases. CDR1 and CDR2 (germline): SGHRS, YFSETQ. This CDR3 contains 15 residues. After removal of 1 base from V and 2 bases from J, the junction contained 5 bases not matched to a gene. Complete variable domain (other parts from reference TRBV5-1 and TRBJ2-7): KAGVTQTPRYLIKTRGQQVTLSCSPISGHRSVSWYQQTPGQGLQFLFEYFSETQRNKGNFPGRFSGRQFSNSRSEMNVSTLELGDSALYLCASSLRTGPPYEQYFGPGTRLTVT.

This clone occurred once. The chain has TRBV7-8 and TRBJ1-4; 10 nucleotides match TRBD1. This CDR3 has 14 amino acids. CDR1 is SGHVS, CDR2 FQNEAQ, per germline. Trimming cost V 6 bases and J 11 bases; bases outside gene matches: 9. The CDR3 protein is CASSQDRGLQKLFF. As DNA, the CDR3 is TGTGCCAGCAGTCAAGACAGGGGGCTACAGAAACTGTTTTTT.

The rearrangement joins TRBV4-1 to TRBJ2-7, with D possibly matching TRBD2 (5 bases). Between the trimmed V and J ends, which lost 4 bases and 0 bases, there was a span of 13 bases. The CDR3 length is 15 residues. Germline CDR1 is MGHRA and CDR2 is YSYEKL. CDR3 sequence (DNA): TGCGCCAGCAGCCCGGACCGGGGTAGCTCCTACGAGCAGTACTTC. The encoded protein is CASSPDRGSSYEQYF.

The V call is TRBV5-6, the J call TRBJ2-5; D is possibly TRBD1 (6 bases). Germline-derived CDR1 and CDR2 are SGHDT and YYEEEE. CDR3 size: 14 residues. V lost 4 bases and J 2 bases, leaving 12 bases between the germline ends. CDR3 DNA: TGTGCCAGCAGCGGGTGGGGGACACAAGAGACCCAGTACTTC. It yields the protein CASSGWGTQETQYF.

This chain links TRBV5-4 with TRBJ2-7, with TRBD2 matching 12 bases. The V gene end was trimmed by 4 bases and the J gene end by 0 bases; junction bases not matched to a gene: 2. Germline loops: CDR1 SGHNT, CDR2 YYREEE (reference sequence). There are 15 residues in the CDR3. CDR3: CASSLAGGSSYEQYF. The DNA for the CDR3 is TGTGCCAGCAGCCTAGCGGGAGGGTCCTCCTACGAGCAGTACTTC.

The rearrangement links TRBV7-9 to TRBJ1-4, with 9 bases matching TRBD1. Losses at the gene ends were 1 base for V and 6 bases for J; bases not matched to a gene: 0. This CDR3 is 14 amino acids long. Germline V CDR1 and CDR2: SEHNR, FQNEAQ (reference sequence). CDR3 protein: CASSLGQGDEKLFF. DNA of the CDR3: TGTGCCAGCAGCTTAGGACAGGGGGATGAAAAACTGTTTTTT.

This chain connects TRBV7-6 to TRBJ2-7; 7 bases match TRBD2. Per the germline V gene, CDR1 is SGHVS and CDR2 is FNYEAQ. Losses at the gene ends were 2 bases for V and 5 bases for J; bases not matched to a gene: 12. There are 16 residues in the CDR3. In DNA form, the CDR3 reads TGTGCCAGCAGCTTATTGATTAAGGGCGGGAGCAACGAGCAGTACTTC. This codes for CASSLLIKGGSNEQYF. Variable domain in full (rest from reference TRBV7-6 and TRBJ2-7): GAGVSQSPRYKVTKRGQDVALRCDPISGHVSLYWYRQALGQGPEFLTYFNYEAQQDKSGLPNDRFSAERPEGSISTLTIQRTEQRDSAMYRCASSLLIKGGSNEQYFGPGTRLTVT.

This chain joins TRBV28 and TRBJ2-3; 7 bases fit TRBD1. The germline V gene encodes CDR1 MDHEN and CDR2 SYDVKM. Trimming took 9 bases from V and 1 from J; bases not matched to a gene: 7. This CDR3 is built from 14 residues. DNA for the CDR3: TGTGCCAGTGATAGGGGGCTGGGCACAGATACGCAGTATTTT. Its protein product is CASDRGLGTDTQYF.

V and J are TRBV6-1 and TRBJ2-7; D may be TRBD2 (6 bases). This CDR3 has 12 residues. Between the trimmed V and J ends, which lost 2 bases and 6 bases, there was a span of 8 bases. Germline V gene data show CDR1 as MNHNS and CDR2 as SASEGT. The CDR3 DNA follows: TGTGCCAGCAGTGAATGGGGAGGCGAGCAGTACTTC. Amino acid sequence: CASSEWGGEQYF.

The CDR3 loop reads CASSQGRTGGKNTEAFF. The CDR3 nucleotides read TGTGCCAGCAGCCAGGGACGGACAGGAGGTAAGAACACTGAAGCTTTCTTT. V and J are TRBV4-2 and TRBJ1-1, with 7 nucleotides matching TRBD1. Trimming removed 3 bases from V and 1 base from J; junction bases left unmatched: 11. The CDR3 is made up of 17 amino acids. Germline V CDR1 and CDR2: LGHNA, YNFKEQ.

For the CDR3, the DNA is TGTGCCAGCAGCGTAGGACAGGGAAGCAATCAGCCCCAGCATTTT. Its translation: CASSVGQGSNQPQHF. This rearrangement joins TRBV9 to TRBJ1-5, with TRBD1 identical over 7 bases. V was pared by 0 bases and J by 1 base, with 1 base of the junction left unmatched. Germline-derived CDR1 and CDR2 are SGDLS and YYNGEE. The length of the CDR3 is 15 residues. Using reference TRBV9 and TRBJ1-5 for the parts outside the CDR3, the full variable domain is DSGVTQTPKHLITATGQRVTLRCSPRSGDLSVYWYQQSLDQGLQFLIQYYNGEERAKGNILERFSAQQFPDLHSELNLSSLELGDSALYFCASSVGQGSNQPQHFGDGTRLSIL.

The genes are TRBV6-1 and TRBJ1-4; D not resolved. Trimming removed 2 bases at V and 8 bases at J, with 12 bases between. This CDR3 has 14 residues. CDR1 is MNHNS, CDR2 SASEGT, per germline. The CDR3 nucleotides are TGTGCCAGCAGTGAACTGTTCTACGAGGAAAAACTGTTTTTT. Translated, it gives CASSELFYEEKLFF.

In this sample, this clone turned up many times. The same CDR3 also results from other DNA sequences found in this sample. This chain joins TRBV18 and TRBJ2-7; 13 bases line up with TRBD2. There are 14 residues in the CDR3. The germline V gene has CDR1 KGHSH and CDR2 LQKENI. V lost 6 bases to trimming and J lost 2 bases; unmatched junction nucleotides: 1. CDR3 in DNA: TGTGCCAGCTCCGGACTAGCGGGAGCCTACGAGCAGTACTTC. Translation: CASSGLAGAYEQYF.

The rearrangement links TRBV15 to TRBJ2-7; 9 bases agree with TRBD2. Unmatched junction bases numbered 9, after V lost 9 bases and J lost 6 bases. Germline V gene sequence: CDR1 LNHNV, CDR2 YYDKDF (reference sequence). CDR3 size: 13 residues. Here the CDR3 reads CATGAGGPSEQYF. In DNA, the CDR3 is TGTGCCACAGGCGCGGGAGGGCCGAGCGAGCAGTACTTC.

The chain recombines TRBV19 with TRBJ1-5; D might be TRBD1 (6 bases). V was shortened by 4 bases and J by 7 bases, with 14 bases between the two germline ends. CDR3 length: 14 residues. Germline values: CDR1 LNHDA, CDR2 SQIVND (reference sequence). As DNA, the CDR3 is TGTGCCAGTAGTACGCAGGGGTCAGGACAGCCCCAGCATTTT. Its protein is CASSTQGSGQPQHF. Full variable domain (missing parts from reference TRBV19 and TRBJ1-5): DGGITQSPKYLFRKEGQNVTLSCEQNLNHDAMYWYRQDPGQGLRLIYYSQIVNDFQKGDIAEGYSVSREKKESFPLTVTSAQKNPTAFYLCASSTQGSGQPQHFGDGTRLSIL.

The chain couples TRBV5-1 to TRBJ1-2; maybe TRBD1 (5 bases). Germline-derived CDR1 and CDR2 are SGHRS and YFSETQ. CDR3 length: 15 residues. Trimming removed 0 bases from V and 3 bases from J, with 12 bases in between. The CDR3 loop is CASSLEAGLYYGYTF. In DNA form, the CDR3 reads TGCGCCAGCAGCTTGGAGGCAGGGCTGTACTATGGCTACACCTTC.

This clone was detected once. In DNA form, the CDR3 reads TGTGCCAGCAGCACACTTGGGCGGGGGAACACCGGGGAGCTGTTTTTT. Translation gives CASSTLGRGNTGELFF. The gene calls are TRBV28 and TRBJ2-2, with a possible D match to TRBD2 (6 bases). The germline gives CDR1 MDHEN, CDR2 SYDVKM. Trimming stripped 6 bases from V and 1 base from J, with 15 bases between. This CDR3 comprises 16 residues.

This rearrangement joins TRBV19 to TRBJ1-4; TRBD1 is a possible D gene (5 bases). V shed 8 bases and J shed 8 bases, with 18 bases lying between them. The CDR3 covers 14 residues. Germline V gene sequence: CDR1 LNHDA, CDR2 SQIVND (reference sequence). Written as DNA, the CDR3 is TGTGCCAGTTCGGGCCAAGGAGGGGTCGAAAAACTGTTTTTT. It specifies CASSGQGGVEKLFF.

CDR3: CASSPQGNTGELFF. CDR3 bases: TGCGCCAGCAGCCCGCAGGGGAACACCGGGGAGCTGTTTTTT. The chain employs TRBV5-1 and TRBJ2-2; a weak D match, TRBD1 (5 bases). The CDR3 sequence is 14 residues long. Trimming left V 4 bases short and J 1 base short, with 8 bases between. Germline assignment: CDR1 SGHRS and CDR2 YFSETQ.

This clone was seen only a few times. The chain has TRBV7-8 and TRBJ1-5; D possibly corresponds to TRBD1 (5 bases). CDR1 and CDR2 from the germline V gene are SGHVS and FQNEAQ. V gave up 5 bases and J gave up 2 bases, with 13 bases separating them. The CDR3 totals 15 residues. CDR3 in DNA: TGTGCCAGCAGCCCCCGGACACCGGGCAATCAGCCCCAGCATTTT. Protein: CASSPRTPGNQPQHF.

V and J are TRBV7-3 and TRBJ1-2; D not resolved. Germline CDR1 reads SGHTA; CDR2 reads FQGTGA. The CDR3 runs to 14 residues. The V end lost 2 bases, the J end lost 2 bases, and 9 bases lay between the germline ends. The CDR3 protein is CASSLDGINYGYTF. The CDR3 DNA follows: TGTGCCAGCAGCTTAGACGGGATCAACTATGGCTACACCTTC.

J is TRBJ1-1 and V is TRBV2; 7 nucleotides line up with TRBD1. Germline-derived CDR1 and CDR2 are SNHLY and FYNNEI. The CDR3 is 18 residues long. J lost 0 bases, V lost 3 bases, and 13 bases had no gene match. CDR3 sequence reads: CASSDPADRAHMNTEAFF. CDR3 nucleotides: TGTGCCAGCAGTGACCCTGCCGACAGGGCTCACATGAACACTGAAGCTTTCTTT.

The gene calls are TRBV15 and TRBJ1-1, with D perhaps TRBD1 (6 bases). V was cut by 0 bases and J by 4 bases, with 12 bases left in between. The CDR3 totals 15 residues. Per germline, CDR1 LNHNV and CDR2 YYDKDF (reference sequence). The CDR3 here is CATSRDAGASTEAFF. CDR3 coding DNA: TGTGCCACCAGCAGAGATGCAGGGGCGTCCACTGAAGCTTTCTTT.

CDR3 nucleotide sequence: TGCGCCAGCAGCGCGGGGACAGGGGCGGACATTCAGTACTTC. Amino acids: CASSAGTGADIQYF. The V call is TRBV5-1, the J call TRBJ2-4, with 10 bases identical to TRBD1. CDR1 SGHRS and CDR2 YFSETQ come from the germline V gene. Unmatched junction bases numbered 6, after V lost 4 bases and J lost 8 bases. CDR3 length: 14 residues.

V is TRBV6-4 and J is TRBJ1-5; weak D call: TRBD1 (5 bases). The CDR3 contains 17 residues. Germline lookup yields CDR1 MRHNA and CDR2 SNTAGT. The germline V and J ends were trimmed by 10 bases and 0 bases, with 22 bases remaining between them. DNA of the CDR3: TGTGCCACCACTGCTCCGGGACTGAATTATAGCAATCAGCCCCAGCATTTT. Encoded protein: CATTAPGLNYSNQPQHF.

The chain combines TRBV6-5 with TRBJ1-2, with TRBD1 matching over 7 bases. Trimming at V came to 7 bases and at J to 4 bases, leaving 3 bases not matched to a gene. The CDR3 length is 12 residues. The V gene's germline CDR1 is MNHEY and CDR2 SVGAGI. CDR3 loop: CASTRQGYGYTF. CDR3 DNA: TGTGCCAGCACCCGACAGGGCTATGGCTACACCTTC.